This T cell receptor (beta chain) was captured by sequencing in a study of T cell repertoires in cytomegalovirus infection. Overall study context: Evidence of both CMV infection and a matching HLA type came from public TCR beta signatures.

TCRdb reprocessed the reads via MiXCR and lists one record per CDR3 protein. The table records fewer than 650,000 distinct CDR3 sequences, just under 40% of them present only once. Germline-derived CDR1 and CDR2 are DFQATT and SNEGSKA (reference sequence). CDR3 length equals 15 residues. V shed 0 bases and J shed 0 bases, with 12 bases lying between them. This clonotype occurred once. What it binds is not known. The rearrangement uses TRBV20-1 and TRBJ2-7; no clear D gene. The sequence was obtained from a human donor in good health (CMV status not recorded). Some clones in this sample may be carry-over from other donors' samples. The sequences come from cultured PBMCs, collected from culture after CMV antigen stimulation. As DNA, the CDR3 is TGCAGTGCTAGAGATTGGTCCCTAGACTCCTACGAGCAGTACTTC. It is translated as CSARDWSLDSYEQYF.